Listed here are 25 T cell receptor beta chains from one sample, sequenced in a study of T cell clonality in common variable immunodeficiency (dated by TCRdb to about 2015). These receptors are not linked to any known antigen. Findings and caveats that apply to the study as a whole: Reportedly, TCRbeta sequences from CVID had fewer deletions and N-nucleotide insertions, and highly modified clones with 13 or more V deletions were absent from CVID.

The library was generated by the immunoSEQ multiplex PCR assay. TCRdb holds this immuneACCESS table with in-frame rearrangements only. Some clones are missing; in checked studies, unresolved V genes explain under half, and the rest has no known cause. This sample includes 25,000 to 30,000 clones, and none of them was observed just once. Jointly, the top ten make up 3.5% to 4.5% of the sample. Sequencing used peripheral blood mononuclear cells. The receptors were sampled from a human donor with common variable immunodeficiency.

This clone appeared a few times. The observed sequence ends 3 residues before the CDR3 terminus, with the missing tail filled in from the germline J gene. V gene TRBV10-3 combines with J gene TRBJ2-1, with TRBD2 matching 8 bases. Losses at the gene ends were 2 bases for V and 7 bases for J; bases not matched to a gene: 7. CDR1 ENHRY and CDR2 SYGVKD come from the germline V gene. The CDR3 totals 15 residues. CDR3 DNA (partial): TGTGCCATCAGTGAGGGGGCTAGCGGGTTAAATGAG. Translated, it gives CAISEGASGLNE. The entire CDR3 protein reads CAISEGASGLNEQFF.

Points on this clone: The CDR3 is cut off 3 residues early in the read; its end comes from the germline J gene. The rearrangement uses TRBV18 and TRBJ1-1; weak D call: TRBD1 (5 bases). CDR3 length: 13 residues. V shed 6 bases and J shed 3 bases, with 11 bases lying between them. CDR1 and CDR2 from the germline V gene are KGHSH and LQKENI. The covered CDR3 bases are TGTGCCAGCTCTCCCAGGGTGCACACTGAA. It translates to CASSPRVHTE. From start to end, the CDR3 is CASSPRVHTEAFF. Filled out from reference TRBV18 and TRBJ1-1, the complete variable domain reads NAGVMQNPRHLVRRRGQEARLRCSPMKGHSHVYWYRQLPEEGLKFMVYLQKENIIDESGMPKERFSAEFPKEGPSILRIQQVVRGDSAAYFCASSPRVHTEAFFGQGTRLTVV.

Sample share makes this clone medium-sized. The read halts 3 residues ahead of the CDR3 end, with the missing end drawn from the germline J gene. The genes are TRBV14 and TRBJ1-1, with no clear D. The CDR3 is made up of 15 amino acids. Germline V gene lookup returns CDR1 SGHDN and CDR2 FVKESK. Trimming took 0 bases from V and 1 from J, leaving 9 bases between them. The CDR3 protein is CASSQEGHPNTEAFF. The CDR3 bases that were read are TGTGCCAGCAGCCAAGAAGGGCACCCGAACACTGAA.

In this sample, this clone turned up a few times. The read ends 3 residues before the CDR3 terminus; that terminus is restored from the germline J gene. The genes are TRBV7-3 and TRBJ2-7; D is perhaps TRBD2 (6 bases). Germline V gene sequence: CDR1 SGHTA, CDR2 FQGTGA. The V gene lost 5 bases and the J gene lost 2 bases, with 22 bases spanning the gap. The CDR3 loop spans 17 amino acids. The CDR3 DNA, read in part, is TGTGCCAGCAGCCTAGCCCCTGACTGGGGGGAGCCCTACGAG. It codes for CASSLAPDWGEPYE. The CDR3, in full, reads CASSLAPDWGEPYEQYF.

This clone was counted between two and nine times. The read terminates 3 residues ahead of where the CDR3 ends, so the germline J gene completes it. V is TRBV20-1 and J is TRBJ1-5; no reliable D call. The germline V and J ends were trimmed by 4 bases and 5 bases, with 12 bases remaining between them. CDR1 and CDR2 from the germline V gene are DFQATT and SNEGSKA (reference sequence). This CDR3 is built from 13 residues. CDR3 loop: CSANRVSDQPQHF. CDR3 bases read: TGCAGTGCTAACCGGGTTAGTGATCAGCCC.

This clone has more than one count but fewer than ten. The CDR3 end is not reached by the read, which stops 3 residues before it; the germline J gene fills it in. This rearrangement joins TRBV10-2 to TRBJ2-3, with TRBD1 matching 8 bases. V lost 1 base and J lost 5; bases outside the gene matches: 11. This CDR3 contains 17 residues. In germline, CDR1 is WSHSY, CDR2 SAAADI. The CDR3 is CASSEWGAQGARDTQYF. CDR3 bases read: TGCGCCAGCAGTGAGTGGGGGGCTCAGGGGGCGAGAGATACG.

This clone turned up a few times. The sample contains more than one DNA sequence encoding this CDR3. The part of the CDR3 DNA that was read is TGTGCCAGCAGCTTATCCAGGGGGACTGAA. It translates to CASSLSRGTE. The entire CDR3 protein reads CASSLSRGTEAFF. This chain uses TRBV7-2 with TRBJ1-1; 7 nucleotides align to TRBD1. Read coverage stops 3 residues before the CDR3 terminus; the germline J gene supplies the remainder. The J segment lost 5 bases and the V segment lost 2 bases, leaving 2 bases of the junction unmatched. In germline, CDR1 is SGHTA, CDR2 FQGNSA. This CDR3 has 13 residues.

This clone turned up a few times. The missing CDR3 end, 3 residues past where the read stops, is filled in from the germline J gene. The chain employs TRBV7-6 and TRBJ2-7; D possibly corresponds to TRBD2 (6 bases). The CDR3 loop spans 13 amino acids. V was clipped by 6 bases and J by 6 bases, with 15 bases between them. CDR1 is SGHVS, CDR2 FNYEAQ, per germline. The CDR3 reads CASRGLLSGEQYF. The covered CDR3 bases are TGTGCCAGCAGGGGACTTTTATCAGGCGAG.

A note on this clone: With the read ending 3 residues before the CDR3 end, the germline J gene is used to fill in that end. The J gene is TRBJ1-4, the V gene TRBV30, with D unclear. Trimming stripped 0 bases from V and 5 bases from J, with 13 bases between. CDR1 is GTSNPN, CDR2 SVGIG, per germline (reference sequence). The CDR3 consists of 15 residues. CDR3 DNA, as far as it was read: TGTGCCTGGAGTGTATTGTTGGGCGGGAATGAAAAA. It encodes CAWSVLLGGNEK. The CDR3, in full, reads CAWSVLLGGNEKLFF.

Comments on this clone: A read error may account for a junction end that differs from germline. Read coverage stops 3 residues before the CDR3 terminus; the germline J gene supplies the remainder. This chain uses TRBV7-2 with TRBJ2-7; 9 positions match TRBD2. Germline values: CDR1 SGHTA, CDR2 FQGNSA. The CDR3 loop spans 14 amino acids. The CDR3 protein is CASSSGLASSEQYF. The DNA read from the CDR3 is TGTGCCAGCAGCTCGGGACTAGCTTCCTCCGAG.

This clone was seen a few times. The read finishes 3 residues shy of the CDR3 end, and the germline J gene is used to complete it. The V gene is TRBV5-3, the J gene TRBJ2-6; no clear D. TRBV5-3 has ORF status, its function being uncertain. Trimming took 0 bases from V and 0 from J, leaving 7 bases between them. The CDR3 runs to 16 residues. The CDR3 DNA, read in part, is TGTGCCAGAAGCTTGGTTCCGCGCTCTGGGGCCAACGTC. Translating gives CARSLVPRSGANV. The complete CDR3 sequence is CARSLVPRSGANVLTF.

Comment on this clone: The DNA ends 3 residues before the CDR3 does, and the rest of the CDR3 is filled in from the germline J gene. The chain joins TRBV7-3 to TRBJ2-1, with 9 bases matching TRBD2. Trimming cost V 6 bases and J 8 bases; bases outside gene matches: 5. CDR3 size: 13 residues. Per the germline V gene, CDR1 is SGHTA and CDR2 is FQGTGA. The part of the CDR3 DNA that was read is TGTGCCAGCAGTTTAGCGGGAGTCCATGAG. Amino acids: CASSLAGVHE. The whole CDR3 protein reads CASSLAGVHEQFF.

This clone was observed at least ten times. The DNA ends 3 residues before the CDR3 does, and the rest of the CDR3 is filled in from the germline J gene. This rearrangement joins TRBV19 to TRBJ2-1; 11 bases map to TRBD2. Germline CDR1 reads LNHDA; CDR2 reads SQIVND (reference sequence). This CDR3 region has 17 residues. J was trimmed by 3 bases and V by 2 bases; bases with no gene match: 6. Partial CDR3 DNA: TGTGCCAGTAGTATATCGCTAGCGGGAGGTATCTACAATGAG. This gives the protein CASSISLAGGIYNE. The complete CDR3 protein is CASSISLAGGIYNEQFF.

The sample holds a few counts of this clone. The read ends 3 residues early relative to the CDR3; the germline J gene fills the gap. J is TRBJ1-5 and V is TRBV6-1; no reliable D call. This CDR3 region has 13 residues. V gave up 2 bases and J gave up 7 bases, with 9 bases separating them. CDR1 and CDR2 (germline): MNHNS, SASEGT. CDR3 DNA, as far as it was read: TGTGCCAGCAGTGAACTTTATCAGCAGCCC. This encodes CASSELYQQP. The entire CDR3 protein reads CASSELYQQPQHF.

In this sample, this clone turned up many times. The read ends 3 residues before the CDR3 terminus; that terminus is restored from the germline J gene. The genes are TRBV20-1 and TRBJ2-3; 10 bases agree with TRBD1. This CDR3 is built from 15 residues. V gave up 6 bases and J gave up 8 bases; unmatched junction bases: 14. Germline CDR1 DFQATT, CDR2 SNEGSKA (reference sequence). The CDR3 region is CSAKQRQGASGTQYF. The CDR3 bases that were read are TGCAGTGCCAAACAACGACAGGGGGCATCCGGTACG.

This clone was detected only a few times. The CDR3 bases that were read are TGTGCCAGCAGTGGCCATCTGACAGGCTGGACCTATGGC. Residues: CASSGHLTGWTYG. In full, the CDR3 is CASSGHLTGWTYGYTF. The gene calls are TRBV6-1 and TRBJ1-2, with a weak D call TRBD1 (6 bases). The read terminates 3 residues ahead of where the CDR3 ends, so the germline J gene completes it. The germline V and J ends were trimmed by 4 bases and 4 bases, with 19 bases remaining between them. CDR3 size: 16 residues. The V gene's germline CDR1 is MNHNS and CDR2 SASEGT.

This clone was found many times. The read gets to within 3 residues of the CDR3 end, and the germline J gene fills in the rest. The gene calls are TRBV5-1 and TRBJ2-3; 8 bases are a match to TRBD2. CDR3 length: 14 residues. Trimming removed 4 bases from V and 6 bases from J; junction bases left unmatched: 7. Germline V gene sequence: CDR1 SGHRS, CDR2 YFSETQ. This chain's CDR3 is CASSTEAGVDTQYF. CDR3 bases read: TGCGCCAGCAGCACGGAAGCGGGAGTTGATACG.

In its sample, this clone was seen a few times. The read ends 3 residues shy of where the CDR3 ends; the end is completed using the germline J gene. The chain couples TRBV18 to TRBJ1-1; 10 bases match TRBD1. CDR1 KGHSH and CDR2 LQKENI come from the germline V gene. This CDR3 has 15 residues. Unmatched junction bases numbered 1, after V lost 2 bases and J lost 1 base. The covered CDR3 bases are TGTGCCAGCTCACCAAGGGACAGGGGGAACACTGAA. Protein: CASSPRDRGNTE. The complete CDR3 protein is CASSPRDRGNTEAFF. Filled out from reference TRBV18 and TRBJ1-1, the complete variable domain reads NAGVMQNPRHLVRRRGQEARLRCSPMKGHSHVYWYRQLPEEGLKFMVYLQKENIIDESGMPKERFSAEFPKEGPSILRIQQVVRGDSAAYFCASSPRDRGNTEAFFGQGTRLTVV.

In its sample, this clone was seen a few times. The read ends 3 residues early relative to the CDR3; the germline J gene fills the gap. The V and J genes are TRBV2 and TRBJ1-2; D perhaps matches TRBD1 (6 bases). V gave up 6 bases and J gave up 4 bases, with 12 bases separating them. The germline V gene has CDR1 SNHLY and CDR2 FYNNEI. The CDR3 has 13 amino acids. The chain's CDR3 is CASSPGAGYGYTF. The CDR3 bases that were read are TGTGCCAGCAGCCCAGGGGCCGGCTATGGC.

This clone has a count of ten or more. The read stops 3 residues short of the end of the CDR3; the missing end is completed from the germline J gene. Other DNA sequences in the same sample also yield this CDR3. V and J are TRBV2 and TRBJ1-1; 8 nucleotides align to TRBD1. The CDR3 extends over 13 amino acids. J was trimmed by 2 bases and V by 6 bases; bases with no gene match: 2. The germline V gene has CDR1 SNHLY and CDR2 FYNNEI. CDR3 region: CASSGQGNTEAFF. The CDR3 bases that were read are TGTGCCAGCAGCGGACAGGGAAACACTGAA.

This clone has just a few counts. The DNA read from the CDR3 is TGTGCCAGTAGTGTTAGCGGGGCAAGCACCAATACG. It translates to CASSVSGASTNT. The whole CDR3 sequence is CASSVSGASTNTQYF. J is TRBJ2-3 and V is TRBV19; TRBD2 agrees at 8 bases. The read ends 3 residues shy of where the CDR3 ends; the end is completed using the germline J gene. Germline lookup yields CDR1 LNHDA and CDR2 SQIVND (reference sequence). V lost 5 bases to trimming and J lost 7 bases; unmatched junction nucleotides: 11. The CDR3 is 15 amino acids.

With respect to this clone: The read terminates 3 residues ahead of where the CDR3 ends, so the germline J gene completes it. This rearrangement joins TRBV19 to TRBJ2-7; 7 bases fit TRBD1. The CDR3 sequence is 14 residues long. Trimming removed 8 bases from V and 5 bases from J; junction bases left unmatched: 12. The germline V gene encodes CDR1 LNHDA and CDR2 SQIVND (reference sequence). CDR3 region: CASSPGQTWHEQYF. The covered CDR3 bases are TGTGCCAGTTCGCCGGGACAGACCTGGCACGAG. The variable domain in full, with the rest retrieved from reference TRBV19 and TRBJ2-7, is DGGITQSPKYLFRKEGQNVTLSCEQNLNHDAMYWYRQDPGQGLRLIYYSQIVNDFQKGDIAEGYSVSREKKESFPLTVTSAQKNPTAFYLCASSPGQTWHEQYFGPGTRLTVT.

This clone was seen only a few times. Read data end 3 residues before the CDR3 end; the end is taken from the germline J gene. The chain is built from TRBV7-3 and TRBJ2-1; 12 bases match TRBD2. The CDR3 sequence is 15 residues long. Trimming cost V 5 bases and J 7 bases; bases outside gene matches: 6. The germline V gene has CDR1 SGHTA and CDR2 FQGTGA. The covered CDR3 bases are TGTGCCAGCAGCCTGACTAGCGGGAGAGTGAATGAG. It encodes CASSLTSGRVNE. The CDR3 in full is CASSLTSGRVNEQFF.

This clone was detected ten times or more. The sequenced fragment ends 3 residues before the CDR3 boundary, so the rest is inferred from the germline J gene. The chain combines TRBV2 with TRBJ1-1, with a tentative D call TRBD1 (5 bases). The length of the CDR3 is 13 residues. Trimming took 3 bases from V and 5 from J, leaving 10 bases between them. Per germline, CDR1 SNHLY and CDR2 FYNNEI. The CDR3 bases that were read are TGTGCCAGCAGTGACGGGGGGTGGACTGAA. It codes for CASSDGGWTE. The CDR3 in full is CASSDGGWTEAFF.

This clone was detected only a few times. The read terminates 3 residues before the CDR3 end, so the remaining end is supplied by the germline J gene. This chain connects TRBV7-9 to TRBJ1-6, with D perhaps matching TRBD1 (6 bases). Trimming removed 1 base at V and 7 bases at J, with 8 bases between. This CDR3 is built from 14 residues. Germline V lookup: CDR1 SEHNR, CDR2 FQNEAQ (reference sequence). CDR3 amino acids: CASSLEGENSPLHF. Partial CDR3 DNA: TGTGCCAGCAGCTTAGAGGGGGAGAATTCACCC.